The 15 T cell receptor beta chains presented below share a single source sample, sequenced in a study of T cells in localized non-small cell lung cancer (dated by TCRdb to about 2020). Library method: the immunoSEQ multiplex PCR assay. As stored in TCRdb, this immuneACCESS dataset retains in-frame rearrangements with V and J assigned. A fraction of the clones does not appear; measured against another copy, unresolved V genes explain less than half of the discrepancy, and the remainder lacks a known reason. In all, the sample holds about 33,000 clones, and approximately 80% of those were seen once. The ten top clones hold about 40% of the sample. The material was peripheral blood, obtained before any cancer treatment. These receptors came from a male donor aged 60 or over with stage II squamous cell lung carcinoma.

The J gene is TRBJ1-3, the V gene TRBV5-1; the match to TRBD1 covers 8 bases. V lost 4 bases to trimming and J lost 7 bases; unmatched junction nucleotides: 16. The CDR3 is 17 amino acids. Germline CDR1 SGHRS, CDR2 YFSETQ. The CDR3 DNA follows: TGCGCCAGCAGCAGTGGACAGGGTGGCGTTCTAGCGAACACCATATATTTT. The encoded protein is CASSSGQGGVLANTIYF.

This clone was seen once. The chain links TRBV19 to TRBJ2-6; D unresolved. V was clipped by 4 bases and J by 3 bases, with 7 bases between them. The V gene's germline CDR1 is LNHDA and CDR2 SQIVND (reference sequence). This CDR3 region has 14 residues. CDR3 coding DNA: TGTGCCAGTAGTAGATTTGGTGGGGCCAACGTCCTGACTTTC. Amino acids: CASSRFGGANVLTF. Based on the CDR3 plus reference TRBV19 and TRBJ2-6, the full variable domain is DGGITQSPKYLFRKEGQNVTLSCEQNLNHDAMYWYRQDPGQGLRLIYYSQIVNDFQKGDIAEGYSVSREKKESFPLTVTSAQKNPTAFYLCASSRFGGANVLTFGAGSRLTVL.

The J gene is TRBJ2-1, the V gene TRBV5-3, with 10 positions matching TRBD2. TRBV5-3 is an ORF, with its function uncertain. The trim removed 6 bases at V and 8 bases at J, leaving 8 bases unmatched. The CDR3 has 14 amino acids. The CDR3 reads CARKPSGRFYEQFF. The DNA for the CDR3 is TGTGCCAGAAAACCTAGCGGGAGATTCTATGAGCAGTTCTTC.

The V and J genes are TRBV7-3 and TRBJ2-1; the match to TRBD2 covers 10 bases. CDR3 size: 14 residues. Losses at the gene ends were 5 bases for V and 9 bases for J; bases not matched to a gene: 7. Germline loops: CDR1 SGHTA, CDR2 FQGTGA. CDR3 sequence: CASSHGTSASEQFF. For the CDR3, the DNA is TGTGCCAGCAGCCACGGGACTAGCGCGAGTGAGCAGTTCTTC.

V usage is TRBV7-3 and J usage is TRBJ2-1; possible D gene TRBD1, 6 bases. Germline V gene lookup returns CDR1 SGHTA and CDR2 FQGTGA. Trimming pared 5 bases from V and 6 bases from J, leaving 14 bases between. This CDR3 has 14 residues. CDR3 amino acids: CASSLQTGANEQFF. The CDR3 nucleotides are TGTGCCAGCAGCCTCCAGACAGGTGCCAATGAGCAGTTCTTC.

This rearrangement joins TRBV6-5 to TRBJ1-5; 7 bases fit TRBD1. The CDR3 extends over 15 amino acids. Germline assignment: CDR1 MNHEY and CDR2 SVGAGI. V lost 6 bases and J lost 0; bases outside the gene matches: 5. The CDR3, as DNA: TGTGCCAGCAGAACAGGGACAGCTAGCAATCAGCCCCAGCATTTT. Encoded protein: CASRTGTASNQPQHF.

The chain links TRBV2 to TRBJ2-2; D might be TRBD1 (6 bases). CDR3 length equals 13 residues. The germline CDR1 and CDR2 sequences are SNHLY and FYNNEI. V lost 5 bases, J lost 5 bases, and 9 bases lay in between. The CDR3 region is CASSTRGTGELFF. In DNA form, the CDR3 reads TGTGCCAGCAGTACGAGGGGGACCGGGGAGCTGTTTTTT.

The V call is TRBV10-3, the J call TRBJ2-1; the match to TRBD2 covers 7 bases. J was trimmed by 6 bases and V by 8 bases; bases with no gene match: 10. CDR1 and CDR2 from the germline V gene are ENHRY and SYGVKD. CDR3 length equals 14 residues. CDR3 coding DNA: TGTGCCATCTCGCCCAGCGGGACTGGCAATGAGCAGTTCTTC. Translating gives CAISPSGTGNEQFF.

The gene calls are TRBV27 and TRBJ2-3; D remains ambiguous. The V end was cut by 6 bases, the J end by 1 base, with 11 bases between. This CDR3 region has 14 residues. Germline V gene lookup returns CDR1 MNHEY and CDR2 SMNVEV (reference sequence). CDR3 region: CASSGRVGTDTQYF. The CDR3, as DNA: TGTGCCAGCAGCGGACGGGTCGGCACAGATACGCAGTATTTT.

A single count supports this clone. This sequence joins TRBV19 and TRBJ2-2; D ambiguous. This CDR3 spans 13 amino acids. The V gene's germline CDR1 is LNHDA and CDR2 SQIVND (reference sequence). V was shortened by 4 bases and J by 4 bases, with 7 bases between the two germline ends. The CDR3 DNA reads as TGTGCCAGTAGTACAACAGTCACCGGGGAGCTGTTTTTT. It codes for CASSTTVTGELFF.

J is TRBJ2-7 and V is TRBV5-8, with a tentative D call TRBD1 (5 bases). Between the trimmed V and J ends, which lost 1 base and 3 bases, there was a span of 17 bases. Per the germline V gene, CDR1 is SGHTS and CDR2 is YDEGEE. This CDR3 region has 16 residues. CDR3 sequence reads: CASSLWKGAGIYEQYF. The CDR3 DNA follows: TGTGCCAGCAGCTTGTGGAAAGGGGCCGGAATCTACGAGCAGTACTTC.

The chain is built from TRBV6-5 and TRBJ2-5; D uncertain. This CDR3 region has 14 residues. Trimming removed 6 bases from V and 3 bases from J, with 14 bases in between. Germline lookup yields CDR1 MNHEY and CDR2 SVGAGI. The CDR3 DNA reads TGTGCCAGCAGCCGCATGTTAGGGAAAGAGACCCAGTACTTC. Amino acid sequence: CASSRMLGKETQYF.

V is TRBV4-1 and J is TRBJ2-7; unclear D gene. V dropped 1 base and J dropped 0 bases, with 4 bases sitting between them. There are 13 residues in the CDR3. Germline V gene data show CDR1 as MGHRA and CDR2 as YSYEKL. CDR3 nucleotides: TGCGCCAGCAGCCAAGCCGACTCCTACGAGCAGTACTTC. This gives the protein CASSQADSYEQYF.

In this sample, this clone turned up a few times. The rearrangement uses TRBV19 and TRBJ2-1; D possibly corresponds to TRBD2 (7 bases). The CDR3 extends over 15 amino acids. Trimming left V 3 bases short and J 0 bases short, with 9 bases between. Germline assignment: CDR1 LNHDA and CDR2 SQIVND (reference sequence). CDR3: CASSIRGGSYNEQFF. The CDR3, as DNA: TGTGCCAGTAGTATTAGGGGGGGCTCCTACAATGAGCAGTTCTTC.

There are a few counts of this clone. The chain's CDR3 is CASSPHGEGNEKLFF. The CDR3 DNA sequence: TGCGCCAGCAGCCCCCACGGGGAGGGTAATGAAAAACTGTTTTTT. The chain links TRBV4-3 to TRBJ1-4; D call uncertain. The CDR3 length is 15 residues. Germline loops: CDR1 LGHNA, CDR2 YSLEER. V lost 4 bases, J lost 4 bases, and 13 bases lay in between.